These 25 T cell receptor beta chains were sequenced from one sample in a study of blood T cell repertoires in COVID-19. Profiling relied on immunoSEQ multiplex PCR, and the TCRdb table lists in-frame clones only, not all of them. The sample has 150,000 to 200,000 clones, 80% to 85% seen once. Sequenced sample: peripheral blood. These receptors all stem from a woman in her sixties or seventies with COVID-19, enrolled during active disease.

There are a few counts of this clone. The chain uses TRBV5-4 and TRBJ1-1, with D possibly TRBD1 on 6 matching bases. In germline, CDR1 is SGHNT, CDR2 YYREEE (reference sequence). The CDR3 has 13 residues. V gave up 7 bases and J gave up 6 bases, with 16 bases separating them. Here the CDR3 DNA reads TGTGCCAGCCTAACGAGAGGGGGTGCTGAAGCTTTCTTT. Its translation is CASLTRGGAEAFF.

J is TRBJ1-4 and V is TRBV19; D may be TRBD1 (6 bases). This CDR3 contains 14 residues. V was shortened by 9 bases and J by 5 bases, with 16 bases between the two germline ends. In germline, CDR1 is LNHDA, CDR2 SQIVND (reference sequence). This chain's CDR3 is CASYTGQPNEKLFF. The CDR3 nucleotides read TGTGCCAGCTATACTGGACAGCCAAATGAAAAACTGTTTTTT. Filled out from reference TRBV19 and TRBJ1-4, the complete variable domain reads DGGITQSPKYLFRKEGQNVTLSCEQNLNHDAMYWYRQDPGQGLRLIYYSQIVNDFQKGDIAEGYSVSREKKESFPLTVTSAQKNPTAFYLCASYTGQPNEKLFFGSGTQLSVL.

The chain has TRBV11-3 and TRBJ2-1; a possible D gene is TRBD2 (6 bases). V dropped 1 base and J dropped 4 bases, with 11 bases sitting between them. CDR3 length equals 15 residues. Germline V CDR1 and CDR2: SGHNT, YENEEA. The CDR3 is CASSLGDFSYNEQFF. CDR3 coding DNA: TGTGCCAGCAGCTTAGGGGACTTCTCATACAATGAGCAGTTCTTC.

This rearrangement joins TRBV2 to TRBJ2-1; TRBD1 agrees at 7 bases. After removal of 10 bases from V and 5 bases from J, the junction contained 5 bases not matched to a gene. This CDR3 contains 12 residues. Germline V CDR1 and CDR2: SNHLY, FYNNEI. The CDR3 loop reads CATMDRNNEQFF. The CDR3 bases are TGTGCCACCATGGACAGGAACAATGAGCAGTTCTTC.

The V and J genes are TRBV11-2 and TRBJ1-6, with no clear D. CDR1 and CDR2 from the germline V gene are SGHAT and FQNNGV. Trimming took off 1 base at V and 10 bases at J, with 14 bases between the two ends. CDR3 length: 15 amino acids. The CDR3 region has the DNA TGTGCCAGCAGCTTAGCTGTCACAAGTTTATCACCCCTCCACTTT. Its protein is CASSLAVTSLSPLHF. The full variable domain, rest sourced from reference TRBV11-2 and TRBJ1-6, is EAGVAQSPRYKIIEKRQSVAFWCNPISGHATLYWYQQILGQGPKLLIQFQNNGVVDDSQLPKDRFSAERLKGVDSTLKIQPAKLEDSAVYLCASSLAVTSLSPLHFGNGTRLTVT.

This chain uses TRBV27 with TRBJ2-1; 7 positions match TRBD1. The CDR3 spans 13 residues. CDR1 MNHEY and CDR2 SMNVEV come from the germline V gene (reference sequence). The junction had 6 bases not matched to a gene; V was cut back by 6 bases and J by 7 bases. CDR3 nucleotides: TGTGCCAGCAGAGACAGGGTGAGGAATGAGCAGTTCTTC. It translates to CASRDRVRNEQFF.

The sample holds one count of this clone. The genes are TRBV20-1 and TRBJ1-1; D unclear. CDR1 and CDR2 from the germline V gene are DFQATT and SNEGSKA (reference sequence). V was trimmed by 3 bases and J by 6 bases, leaving 11 bases between them. There are 12 residues in the CDR3. CDR3 bases: TGCAGTGCTAGTGGGAGGGTCGCTGAAGCTTTCTTT. Translated: CSASGRVAEAFF.

V is TRBV4-1 and J is TRBJ1-1; 7 nucleotides agree with TRBD1. The germline V gene has CDR1 MGHRA and CDR2 YSYEKL. CDR3 size: 13 residues. Losses at the gene ends were 3 bases for V and 5 bases for J; bases not matched to a gene: 3. The CDR3 here is CASSQTGTTEAFF. CDR3 coding DNA: TGCGCCAGCAGCCAGACAGGGACGACTGAAGCTTTCTTT.

The chain uses TRBV30 and TRBJ1-5; 9 bases align to TRBD1. Germline assignment: CDR1 GTSNPN and CDR2 SVGIG (reference sequence). The CDR3 loop spans 15 amino acids. The V segment lost 2 bases and the J segment 2 bases; nucleotides outside the gene matches: 4. The CDR3 region is CAWSHGTGRNQPQHF. The CDR3 nucleotides read TGTGCCTGGAGTCATGGGACAGGGCGCAATCAGCCCCAGCATTTT.

This chain joins TRBV28 and TRBJ1-1; D ambiguous. The V gene's germline CDR1 is MDHEN and CDR2 SYDVKM. V dropped 6 bases and J dropped 2 bases, with 7 bases sitting between them. The CDR3 spans 12 residues. For the CDR3, the DNA is TGTGCCAGCAGCGAAGCAAACACTGAAGCTTTCTTT. Translated, it gives CASSEANTEAFF.

This chain connects TRBV29-1 to TRBJ1-1; D uncertain. V dropped 2 bases and J dropped 2 bases, with 9 bases sitting between them. CDR1 and CDR2 from the germline V gene are SQVTM and ANQGSEA. The CDR3 extends over 13 amino acids. CDR3 in DNA: TGCAGCGTTGAACCGGGTTCCAACACTGAAGCTTTCTTT. Amino acids: CSVEPGSNTEAFF.

The V call is TRBV6-5, the J call TRBJ2-1; D unresolved. This CDR3 region has 11 residues. The ends were cut back, 7 bases at V and 7 bases at J, with 8 bases in the middle. CDR1 MNHEY and CDR2 SVGAGI come from the germline V gene. The CDR3 bases are TGTGCCAGCACCCTAGGAAATGAGCAGTTCTTC. Its protein product is CASTLGNEQFF.

The CDR3 loop is CARRLGQGPGNTIYF. The DNA for the CDR3 is TGTGCCAGAAGGCTCGGACAGGGCCCTGGAAACACCATATATTTT. The chain uses TRBV7-5 and TRBJ1-3; TRBD1 is the table's D call, not checked against the DNA. TRBV7-5 is classified as a pseudogene. The CDR3 runs 15 residues.

This chain uses TRBV28 with TRBJ1-4; TRBD1 agrees at 7 bases. This CDR3 has 17 residues. Losses at the gene ends were 2 bases for V and 7 bases for J; bases not matched to a gene: 13. In germline, CDR1 is MDHEN, CDR2 SYDVKM. The CDR3 spells CASSLAARTGAGEKLFF. The CDR3 DNA reads as TGTGCCAGCAGTTTAGCCGCACGAACAGGGGCCGGTGAAAAACTGTTTTTT.

This sequence joins TRBV28 and TRBJ1-5, with D possibly being TRBD1 (6 bases). The CDR3 extends over 17 amino acids. V was trimmed by 3 bases and J by 6 bases, leaving 21 bases between them. Germline V CDR1 and CDR2: MDHEN, SYDVKM. This CDR3 is CASSLEKGGLATQPQHF. As DNA, the CDR3 is TGTGCCAGCAGTTTGGAGAAAGGGGGTCTTGCGACTCAGCCCCAGCATTTT.

The rearrangement links TRBV25-1 to TRBJ2-7; 7 bases are a match to TRBD2. The V and J ends lost 6 bases and 10 bases, in that order; junction bases with no gene match: 21. The CDR3 loop spans 16 amino acids. Germline CDR1 and CDR2: MGHDK and SYGVNS. CDR3 sequence: CASRPLGAGGGGRQYF. The CDR3 DNA reads as TGTGCCAGCAGACCCTTGGGCGCAGGCGGCGGGGGTAGACAGTACTTC.

The V call is TRBV18, the J call TRBJ1-4, with a possible D match to TRBD1 (5 bases). Per the germline V gene, CDR1 is KGHSH and CDR2 is LQKENI. The CDR3 loop spans 16 amino acids. The V gene lost 8 bases and the J gene lost 5 bases, with 21 bases spanning the gap. In nucleotides, the CDR3 is TGTGCCAGCAATAGGGGCCCCCGTGGTATGAATGAAAAACTGTTTTTT. The encoded protein is CASNRGPRGMNEKLFF.

The rearrangement links TRBV9 to TRBJ1-2, with D hard to call. With 2 bases removed from V and 6 bases from J, the gap between germline ends came to 5 bases. CDR3 length: 11 amino acids. Looked up from germline, CDR1 is SGDLS and CDR2 is YYNGEE. CDR3 protein: CASSVLDGYTF. DNA for the CDR3: TGTGCCAGCAGCGTCCTCGATGGCTACACCTTC. Filled out from reference TRBV9 and TRBJ1-2, the complete variable domain reads DSGVTQTPKHLITATGQRVTLRCSPRSGDLSVYWYQQSLDQGLQFLIQYYNGEERAKGNILERFSAQQFPDLHSELNLSSLELGDSALYFCASSVLDGYTFGSGTRLTVV.

This chain links TRBV19 with TRBJ1-1; the D is unclear. Trimming stripped 1 base from V and 1 base from J, with 7 bases between. The CDR3 length is 14 residues. Germline CDR1 and CDR2: LNHDA and SQIVND (reference sequence). In nucleotides, the CDR3 is TGTGCCAGTAGTATAGCAACAGAGAACACTGAAGCTTTCTTT. Amino acids: CASSIATENTEAFF.

V is TRBV6-6 and J is TRBJ2-5; 7 nucleotides line up with TRBD2. J lost 1 base, V lost 5 bases, and 4 bases had no gene match. There are 14 residues in the CDR3. In germline, CDR1 is MNHNY, CDR2 SVGAGI (reference sequence). This chain's CDR3 is CASSDTSVQETQYF. The CDR3 coding sequence is TGTGCCAGCAGTGACACTAGCGTCCAAGAGACCCAGTACTTC.

This sequence joins TRBV11-1 and TRBJ1-2; D not resolved. Germline CDR1 is SGHAT and CDR2 is FQDESV (reference sequence). There are 13 residues in the CDR3. Trimming shortened V by 4 bases and J by 8 bases, and 14 bases separated the two germline ends. This CDR3 reads CASSSSPGMGYTF. CDR3 nucleotide sequence: TGTGCCAGCAGCTCATCGCCGGGGATGGGCTACACCTTC.

This clone was seen more than once but under ten times. The junction departs from the called germline gene at one end, perhaps through a read error. The V and J genes are TRBV7-3 and TRBJ1-2, with D unclear. The CDR3 covers 13 residues. Per the germline V gene, CDR1 is SGHTA and CDR2 is FQGTGA. The CDR3 sequence: CASSLTPEDGYTF. The CDR3, as DNA: TGTGCCAGCAGCCTAACACCAGAAGATGGCTACACCTTC.

The J gene is TRBJ2-3, the V gene TRBV11-3; D call uncertain. CDR3 length: 13 amino acids. CDR1 is SGHNT, CDR2 YENEEA, per germline. V shed 2 bases and J shed 4 bases, with 7 bases lying between them. The CDR3 DNA reads TGTGCCAGCAGCTTAAGCGACCCAGATACGCAGTATTTT. Translating gives CASSLSDPDTQYF.

The chain couples TRBV3-1 (or the pseudogene TRBV3-2) to TRBJ1-5, with 8 bases lining up with TRBD1. The CDR3 is 18 amino acids. V shed 4 bases, J shed 1 base, and the junction held 12 bases outside the gene matches. Germline loops: CDR1 LGHDT, CDR2 YNNKEL (reference sequence). This CDR3 is CASSPGTGNLGSNQPQHF. CDR3 DNA: TGTGCCAGCAGCCCAGGGACAGGTAATTTGGGGAGCAATCAGCCCCAGCATTTT.

The chain recombines TRBV27 with TRBJ1-1, with TRBD1 matching over 7 bases. This CDR3 region has 13 residues. V dropped 4 bases and J dropped 6; count of bases not matched to a gene: 5. Germline V gives CDR1 MNHEY, CDR2 SMNVEV (reference sequence). In DNA, the CDR3 is TGTGCCAGCAGTTCTAACAGGGGCCCTGAAGCTTTCTTT. Translation: CASSSNRGPEAFF.